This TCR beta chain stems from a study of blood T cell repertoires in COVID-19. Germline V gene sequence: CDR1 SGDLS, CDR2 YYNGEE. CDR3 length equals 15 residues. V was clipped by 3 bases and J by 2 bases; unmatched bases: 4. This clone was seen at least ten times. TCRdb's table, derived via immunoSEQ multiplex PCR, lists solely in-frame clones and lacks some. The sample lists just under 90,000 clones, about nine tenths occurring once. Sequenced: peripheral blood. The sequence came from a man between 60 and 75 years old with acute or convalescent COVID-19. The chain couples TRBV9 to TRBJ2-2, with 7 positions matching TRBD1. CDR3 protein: CASSGGQVNTGELFF. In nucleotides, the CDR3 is TGTGCCAGCAGCGGAGGACAGGTTAACACCGGGGAGCTGTTTTTT. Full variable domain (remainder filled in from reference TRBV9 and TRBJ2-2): DSGVTQTPKHLITATGQRVTLRCSPRSGDLSVYWYQQSLDQGLQFLIQYYNGEERAKGNILERFSAQQFPDLHSELNLSSLELGDSALYFCASSGGQVNTGELFFGEGSRLTVL.